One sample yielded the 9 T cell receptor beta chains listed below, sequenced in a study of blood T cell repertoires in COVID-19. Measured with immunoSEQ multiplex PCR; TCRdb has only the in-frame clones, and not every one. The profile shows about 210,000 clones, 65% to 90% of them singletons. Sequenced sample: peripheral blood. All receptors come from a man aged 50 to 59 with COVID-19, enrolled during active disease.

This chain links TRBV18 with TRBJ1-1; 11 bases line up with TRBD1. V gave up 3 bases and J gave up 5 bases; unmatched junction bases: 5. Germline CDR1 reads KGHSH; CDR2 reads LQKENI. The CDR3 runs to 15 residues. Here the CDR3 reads CASSPSGQGATEAFF. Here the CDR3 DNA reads TGTGCCAGCTCACCTTCCGGACAGGGGGCAACTGAAGCTTTCTTT.

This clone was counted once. The CDR3 here is CASSSGVRAFF. The CDR3 DNA is TGTGCCAGCAGTTCCGGGGTACGGGCTTTCTTT. The V and J genes are TRBV28 and TRBJ1-1, with D uncertain. The V end lost 4 bases, the J end lost 11 bases, and 11 bases lay between the germline ends. This CDR3 comprises 11 residues. CDR1 is MDHEN, CDR2 SYDVKM, per germline.

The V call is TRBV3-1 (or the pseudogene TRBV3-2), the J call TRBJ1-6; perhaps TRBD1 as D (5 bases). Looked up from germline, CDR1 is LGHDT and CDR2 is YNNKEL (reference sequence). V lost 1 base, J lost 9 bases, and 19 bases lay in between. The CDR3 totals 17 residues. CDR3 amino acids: CASSQVGRGATTSPLHF. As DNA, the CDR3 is TGTGCCAGCAGCCAAGTAGGGAGGGGCGCGACGACTTCACCCCTCCACTTT.

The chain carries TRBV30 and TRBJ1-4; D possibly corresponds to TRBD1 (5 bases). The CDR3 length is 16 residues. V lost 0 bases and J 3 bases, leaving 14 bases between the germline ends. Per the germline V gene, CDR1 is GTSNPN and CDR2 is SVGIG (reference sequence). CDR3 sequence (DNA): TGTGCCTGGAGTGTAGGTTGGGGGAGGCCTAATGAAAAACTGTTTTTT. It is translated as CAWSVGWGRPNEKLFF.

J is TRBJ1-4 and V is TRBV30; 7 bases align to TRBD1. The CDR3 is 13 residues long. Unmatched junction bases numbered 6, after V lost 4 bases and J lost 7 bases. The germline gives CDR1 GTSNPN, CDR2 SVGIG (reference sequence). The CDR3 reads CAWTTGRFEKLFF. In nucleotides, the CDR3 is TGTGCCTGGACGACAGGGCGCTTTGAAAAACTGTTTTTT.

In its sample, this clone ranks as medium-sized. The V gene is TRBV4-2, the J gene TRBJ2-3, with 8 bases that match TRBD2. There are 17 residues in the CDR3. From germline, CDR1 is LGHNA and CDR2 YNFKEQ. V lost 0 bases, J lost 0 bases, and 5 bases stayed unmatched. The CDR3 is CASSQDRGGGSTDTQYF. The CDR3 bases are TGTGCCAGCAGCCAAGATAGAGGCGGGGGGAGCACAGATACGCAGTATTTT.

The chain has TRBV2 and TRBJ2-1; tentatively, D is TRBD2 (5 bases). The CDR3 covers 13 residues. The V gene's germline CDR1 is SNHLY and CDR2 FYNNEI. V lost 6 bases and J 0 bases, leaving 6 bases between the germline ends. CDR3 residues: CASRDFSYNEQFF. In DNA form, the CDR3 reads TGTGCCAGCAGGGACTTCTCCTACAATGAGCAGTTCTTC.

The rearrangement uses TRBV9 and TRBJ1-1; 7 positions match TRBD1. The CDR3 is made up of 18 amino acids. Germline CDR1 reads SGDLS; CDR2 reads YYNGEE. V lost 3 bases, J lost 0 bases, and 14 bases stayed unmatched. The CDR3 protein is CASSDPAGTANLNTEAFF. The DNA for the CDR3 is TGTGCCAGCAGCGACCCCGCCGGGACAGCGAATTTGAACACTGAAGCTTTCTTT. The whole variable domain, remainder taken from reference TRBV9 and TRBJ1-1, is DSGVTQTPKHLITATGQRVTLRCSPRSGDLSVYWYQQSLDQGLQFLIQYYNGEERAKGNILERFSAQQFPDLHSELNLSSLELGDSALYFCASSDPAGTANLNTEAFFGQGTRLTVV.

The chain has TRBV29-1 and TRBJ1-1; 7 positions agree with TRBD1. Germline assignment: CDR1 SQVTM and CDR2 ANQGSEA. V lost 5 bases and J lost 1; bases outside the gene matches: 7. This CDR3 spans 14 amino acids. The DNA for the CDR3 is TGCAGCGTTCCCAAGGCAGGGGGGAACACTGAAGCTTTCTTT. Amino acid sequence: CSVPKAGGNTEAFF. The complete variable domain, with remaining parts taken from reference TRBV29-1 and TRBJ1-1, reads SAVISQKPSRDICQRGTSLTIQCQVDSQVTMMFWYRQQPGQSLTLIATANQGSEATYESGFVIDKFPISRPNLTFSTLTVSNMSPEDSSIYLCSVPKAGGNTEAFFGQGTRLTVV.